This entry describes one T cell receptor beta chain. Germline V gene lookup returns CDR1 SGDLS and CDR2 YYNGEE. Between the trimmed V and J ends, which lost 3 bases and 4 bases, there was a span of 16 bases. The CDR3 is 15 residues long. The sample belongs to a study of technical replicates of blood from a few donors. The table came from immunoSEQ multiplex PCR; TCRdb's copy has only in-frame clones and leaves some out. The sample gives tens of thousands of clones, more than 90% of which show up once; 0.3% to 0.45% is in the top ten. The chain is built from TRBV9 and TRBJ2-5, with a possible D match to TRBD2 (6 bases). This clonotype was obtained from a human donor in good health. Some clones in this sample may be carry-over from other donors' samples. Sequences were obtained from T cells isolated from PBMCs. DNA of the CDR3: TGTGCCAGCAGCGCCGCCGGGACTCGAGGAGAGACCCAGTACTTC. It encodes CASSAAGTRGETQYF.